These 27 T cell receptor beta chains came from one sample sequenced in a study of regulatory T cells in long-lasting Graves disease (dated by TCRdb to the early 2020s). The time point label of this sample denotes: persistent/refractory GD, antithyroid drugs over 5 years with positive TRAb. RNA was extracted from PBMCs in TRIzol for both TCR sequencing and RNA sequencing. Library preparation was by multiplex PCR. Sequencing relied on an Illumina HiSeq 4000. To build TCR beta libraries, CDR3 regions were amplified by Arm-PCR using iRepertoire HTBI primers. TCRdb's own reprocessing of the public reads used fastp at Q25 and MiXCR and kept productive beta chains. Every distinct CDR3 protein forms one entry, paired with its most common genes and DNA. This sample lists around 450,000 distinct CDR3 sequences; 20% to 25% were detected once. 7.1% of the sample is taken by the ten largest. Material: peripheral blood mononuclear cells (PBMCs), obtained when the disease was refractory, from a patient treated with antithyroid drugs. Every receptor here comes from a female donor with Graves disease.

Comments on this clonotype: This may come from a read error, since a much larger clone is one base off. This CDR3 is missing its conserved last phenylalanine or tryptophan, likely due to a read error. This chain uses TRBV27 with TRBJ2-2, with D possibly being TRBD1 or TRBD2 (5 bases each). The CDR3 runs to 15 residues. CDR1 is MNHEY, CDR2 SMNVEV, per germline (reference sequence). Trimming took off 1 base at V and 6 bases at J, with 12 bases between the two ends. DNA for the CDR3: TGTGCCAGCAGTTTATACACAGGAGGAGCCGGGGAGCTGTTTTCT. Translation gives CASSLYTGGAGELFS.

The table lists this clonotype with many counts. The CDR3 loop is CASSLVLGQGASWETQYF. CDR3 sequence (DNA): TGTGCCAGCAGTTTAGTACTGGGACAGGGGGCGAGTTGGGAGACCCAGTACTTC. The chain links TRBV12-3 or TRBV12-4 to TRBJ2-5; TRBD1 matches 12 bases. Unmatched junction bases numbered 11, after V lost 1 base and J lost 5 bases. The CDR3 is 18 residues long.

The chain is built from TRBV6-5 and TRBJ2-7; no firm D call. The V and J ends lost 0 bases and 3 bases respectively, with 9 bases between them. The CDR3 has 14 residues. Germline CDR1 MNHEY, CDR2 SVGAGI. The CDR3 reads CASSYSNGYYEQYF. As DNA, the CDR3 is TGTGCCAGCAGTTACTCGAACGGGTACTACGAGCAGTACTTC.

This clonotype was observed a handful of times. This chain joins TRBV20-1 and TRBJ2-5; 9 nucleotides match TRBD1. Germline V gene data show CDR1 as DFQATT and CDR2 as SNEGSKA (reference sequence). With 5 bases clipped from V and 5 bases from J, the junction kept 15 bases outside the gene matches. CDR3 size: 16 residues. The CDR3 loop reads CSAPGGTGSSWETQYF. DNA for the CDR3: TGCAGTGCTCCTGGGGGGACAGGGTCTTCGTGGGAGACCCAGTACTTC.

This clonotype was recorded at least ten times. This chain uses TRBV28 with TRBJ2-7, with a possible D match to TRBD1 (6 bases). V lost 5 bases and J 7 bases, leaving 24 bases between the germline ends. Germline values: CDR1 MDHEN, CDR2 SYDVKM. This CDR3 has 16 residues. CDR3 residues: CASSHPRGQGAREQYF. DNA for the CDR3: TGTGCCAGCAGTCACCCCAGGGGTCAGGGTGCTAGGGAGCAGTACTTC.

This clonotype came up many times. The CDR3 DNA is TGTGCTAGTGGTTTTTTCTCACGTCGGAATTCACCCCTCCACTTT. As protein: CASGFFSRRNSPLHF. The V and J genes are TRBV12-5 and TRBJ1-6; D remains unclear. The CDR3 has 15 residues. Germline V lookup: CDR1 LGHNT, CDR2 FRNRAP. The V end was cut by 3 bases, the J end by 7 bases, with 13 bases between.

The chain carries TRBV20-1 and TRBJ2-7; tentatively, D is TRBD2 (6 bases). Germline lookup yields CDR1 DFQATT and CDR2 SNEGSKA (reference sequence). CDR3 length equals 15 residues. Deletions cut 0 bases from V and 5 bases from J, with 17 bases between. CDR3 loop: CSARDLEGLEDEQYF. The CDR3 nucleotides are TGCAGTGCTAGAGATTTGGAGGGGCTCGAGGACGAGCAGTACTTC.

The chain carries TRBV7-8 and TRBJ2-1; the D gene is possibly TRBD1 (5 bases). Germline values: CDR1 SGHVS, CDR2 FQNEAQ. The V gene lost 5 bases and the J gene lost 7 bases, with 18 bases spanning the gap. The CDR3 totals 15 residues. The CDR3 loop reads CASSPWGPQRNEQFF. CDR3 sequence (DNA): TGTGCCAGCAGCCCCTGGGGCCCACAGAGGAATGAGCAGTTCTTC.

Many counts were recorded for this clonotype. This chain links TRBV28 with TRBJ2-1; TRBD2 agrees at 10 bases. V lost 2 bases to trimming and J lost 7 bases; unmatched junction nucleotides: 11. The CDR3 has 17 residues. Germline V gene data show CDR1 as MDHEN and CDR2 as SYDVKM. CDR3 in amino acids: CASSLVRAGGPGNEQFF. The CDR3 coding sequence is TGTGCCAGCAGTTTAGTGAGAGCGGGAGGGCCGGGAAATGAGCAGTTCTTC.

V is TRBV7-2 and J is TRBJ2-2, with TRBD2 matching over 7 bases. The ends lost 2 bases at V and 4 bases at J; junction bases unmatched: 4. The length of the CDR3 is 15 residues. The germline V gene has CDR1 SGHTA and CDR2 FQGNSA. The DNA for the CDR3 is TGTGCCAGCAGCTTATGGGCTAGCGGCACCGGGGAGCTGTTTTTT. Its translation is CASSLWASGTGELFF.

This clonotype showed up many times. V usage is TRBV12-3 or TRBV12-4 and J usage is TRBJ1-1; D remains unclear. This CDR3 has 12 amino acids. Trimming took off 5 bases at V and 7 bases at J, with 11 bases between the two ends. The CDR3 reads CASSTLTGEAFF. DNA of the CDR3: TGTGCCAGCAGTACCCTCACTGGTGAAGCTTTCTTT.

In this sample, this clonotype turned up a few times. V is TRBV3-1 and J is TRBJ1-1; no definite D call. The V and J ends lost 0 bases and 3 bases respectively, with 11 bases between them. Germline CDR1 LGHDT, CDR2 YNNKEL (reference sequence). The CDR3 extends over 15 amino acids. The chain's CDR3 is CASSQDKGWDTEAFF. DNA of the CDR3: TGTGCCAGCAGCCAAGATAAGGGATGGGACACTGAAGCTTTCTTT.

The chain recombines TRBV18 with TRBJ2-3; D gene uncertain. Germline-derived CDR1 and CDR2 are KGHSH and LQKENI. This CDR3 spans 14 amino acids. Trimming cost V 3 bases and J 6 bases, with 13 bases left between them. The CDR3 nucleotides read TGTGCCAGCTCACCCGAGGCTAGAAGTGATACGCAGTATTTT. Its protein is CASSPEARSDTQYF.

This clonotype was seen repeatedly, ten times or more. The V gene is TRBV12-3 or TRBV12-4, the J gene TRBJ1-5; unclear D gene. V lost 2 bases, J lost 7 bases, and 9 bases lay in between. There are 13 residues in the CDR3. DNA for the CDR3: TGTGCCAGCAGTTTATCGGAGCCCCAGCCCCAGCATTTT. Translation: CASSLSEPQPQHF.

This clonotype turned up a few times. CDR3 nucleotides: TGTGCCAGCAGTCGAAAAACGGGCGAAGAGACCCAGTACTTC. Its translation is CASSRKTGEETQYF. The chain carries TRBV25-1 and TRBJ2-5; D ambiguous. Germline V gene data show CDR1 as MGHDK and CDR2 as SYGVNS. V was cut by 5 bases and J by 3 bases, with 13 bases left in between. The CDR3 is 14 amino acids.

This clonotype was counted ten times or more. CDR3 residues: CSARVLAGANEKLFF. The CDR3 DNA reads as TGCAGTGCTAGAGTATTGGCAGGGGCCAATGAAAAACTGTTTTTT. The genes are TRBV20-1 and TRBJ1-4; a possible D gene is TRBD1 (6 bases). CDR3 length: 15 residues. Deletions cut 1 base from V and 5 bases from J, with 14 bases between. The germline V gene encodes CDR1 DFQATT and CDR2 SNEGSKA (reference sequence).

This clonotype was detected only a few times. This rearrangement joins TRBV28 to TRBJ2-3; D remains ambiguous. Between the trimmed V and J ends, which lost 5 bases and 6 bases, there was a span of 21 bases. Per germline, CDR1 MDHEN and CDR2 SYDVKM. The CDR3 sequence is 16 residues long. The CDR3 reads CASSPDGPGPEDTQYF. CDR3 nucleotide sequence: TGTGCCAGCAGTCCTGATGGACCCGGCCCTGAGGATACGCAGTATTTT.

The rearrangement uses TRBV7-9 and TRBJ2-7; D possibly corresponds to TRBD2 (6 bases). Per germline, CDR1 SEHNR and CDR2 FQNEAQ (reference sequence). CDR3 length: 12 amino acids. Trimming stripped 1 base from V and 8 bases from J, with 9 bases between. This CDR3 reads CASSLGGLQQYF. As DNA, the CDR3 is TGTGCCAGCAGCTTAGGGGGACTTCAGCAGTACTTC.

Points on this clonotype: This probably arose from a read error, given a far larger clone one base away. The V gene is TRBV6-9, the J gene TRBJ2-7, with TRBD2 matching over 8 bases. The CDR3 covers 15 residues. Per germline, CDR1 MNHGY and CDR2 SVAAGI. V was clipped by 4 bases and J by 2 bases; unmatched bases: 7. The CDR3 region is CASSCEAGEAYEQYF. In DNA, the CDR3 is TGTGCCAGCAGTTGCGAAGCGGGAGAGGCCTACGAGCAGTACTTC.

This clonotype showed up many times. The chain carries TRBV11-3 and TRBJ2-5, with 14 positions matching TRBD2. CDR1 SGHNT and CDR2 YENEEA come from the germline V gene. V lost 5 bases and J lost 4; bases outside the gene matches: 12. The CDR3 length is 18 residues. CDR3 coding DNA: TGTGCCAGCAGCCTCCCGGGACTAGCGGGAGTTGGGGGAGAGACCCAGTACTTC. Encoded protein: CASSLPGLAGVGGETQYF.

This clonotype has at least ten counts. At one end the junction does not follow the germline gene, possibly because of a read error. The CDR3 protein is CASSTGTGGSF. The CDR3 nucleotides are TGTGCCAGCAGCACCGGGACAGGGGGCTCATTC. The chain carries TRBV11-2 and TRBJ1-2; TRBD1 matches at 12 bases. Germline V lookup: CDR1 SGHAT, CDR2 FQNNGV. This CDR3 is built from 11 residues.

The chain couples TRBV7-9 to TRBJ1-1; tentatively, D is TRBD1 (5 bases). The CDR3 loop spans 15 amino acids. CDR1 is SEHNR, CDR2 FQNEAQ, per germline (reference sequence). V was cut by 4 bases and J by 1 base, with 13 bases left in between. The CDR3 region has the DNA TGTGCCAGCAGCTGGGGGAGCTCAGGGAACACTGAAGCTTTCTTT. It translates to CASSWGSSGNTEAFF. Combining the CDR3 with reference TRBV7-9 and TRBJ1-1 gives the whole variable domain DTGVSQNPRHKITKRGQNVTFRCDPISEHNRLYWYRQTLGQGPEFLTYFQNEAQLEKSRLLSDRFSAERPKGSFSTLEIQRTEQGDSAMYLCASSWGSSGNTEAFFGQGTRLTVV.

For this clonotype: With a much larger clone just one base away, this may be a read error. Written as DNA, the CDR3 is TGTGTCAGCAGTGAGGGGTTTCCGGGACAAGGTGCGGTCCTATTC. Amino acids: CVSSEGFPGQGAVLF. This rearrangement joins TRBV2 to TRBJ2-5, with a possible D match to TRBD1 (6 bases). The CDR3 is made up of 15 amino acids. Germline V gene lookup returns CDR1 SNHLY and CDR2 FYNNEI.

With regard to this clonotype: One junction end does not reproduce the germline sequence, and a read error may be involved. The chain carries TRBV10-3 and TRBJ2-7; D is possibly TRBD1 (6 bases). The CDR3 covers 13 residues. CDR1 is ENHRY, CDR2 SYGVKD, per germline. The CDR3 DNA reads as TGTGCCATCAGTGCTTCACAGGGATACGGGCAGTACTTC. This gives the protein CAISASQGYGQYF.

The table lists this clonotype with a few counts. The rearrangement uses TRBV24-1 and TRBJ1-5, with 7 bases identical to TRBD1. Trimming at V came to 3 bases and at J to 9 bases, leaving 10 bases not matched to a gene. The CDR3 has 15 residues. Per the germline V gene, CDR1 is KGHDR and CDR2 is SFDVKD. In nucleotides, the CDR3 is TGTGCCACCAGTGATACCAGGGGGGGACAATGGCCCCAGCATTTT. Its protein product is CATSDTRGGQWPQHF.

To note about this clonotype: This may be a read error: a much more frequent sequence differs by one nucleotide. The rearrangement joins TRBV28 to TRBJ2-7; 11 nucleotides match TRBD2. This CDR3 comprises 12 residues. Germline CDR1 MDHEN, CDR2 SYDVKM. The CDR3 spells CASLAGGREQHF. Here the CDR3 DNA reads TGTGCCAGTTTAGCGGGAGGGCGGGAGCAGCACTTC.

The chain recombines TRBV9 with TRBJ2-5; TRBD2 matches at 9 bases. In germline, CDR1 is SGDLS, CDR2 YYNGEE. The CDR3 has 16 residues. The V and J ends lost 0 bases and 5 bases, in that order; junction bases with no gene match: 8. This chain's CDR3 is CASSVGAGGPGETQYF. As DNA, the CDR3 is TGTGCCAGCAGCGTAGGTGCGGGAGGGCCGGGGGAGACCCAGTACTTC. The complete variable domain, with remaining parts taken from reference TRBV9 and TRBJ2-5, reads DSGVTQTPKHLITATGQRVTLRCSPRSGDLSVYWYQQSLDQGLQFLIQYYNGEERAKGNILERFSAQQFPDLHSELNLSSLELGDSALYFCASSVGAGGPGETQYFGPGTRLLVL.